Listed here are 17 T cell receptor beta chains from one sample, sequenced in a study of blood T cell repertoires in COVID-19. This table comes from immunoSEQ multiplex PCR, and its TCRdb copy is limited to in-frame clones, with some not included. Of over 150,000 clones in the sample, 80% to 90% were seen once. The specimen sequenced was PBMCs or T cells enriched from blood (not recorded which). The receptors here all came from a man aged 45 to 65 who had recovered from COVID-19.

This clone was seen a single time. The chain couples TRBV7-6 to TRBJ2-7; D perhaps matches TRBD2 (6 bases). CDR1 is SGHVS and CDR2 is FNYEAQ in the germline V gene. The CDR3 is made up of 13 amino acids. V lost 8 bases to trimming and J lost 4 bases, with 15 bases between them. The CDR3 DNA follows: TGTGCCAGCTCCGGTCCGGGAGAGTACGAGCAGTACTTC. Residues: CASSGPGEYEQYF.

This sequence joins TRBV5-6 and TRBJ1-4; TRBD1 agrees at 7 bases. CDR1 is SGHDT, CDR2 YYEEEE, per germline. The CDR3 totals 14 residues. Germline trimming cut 0 bases from V and 7 bases from J; bases unmatched to any gene: 3. The CDR3 loop reads CASSLVQGGEKLFF. The DNA of the CDR3 is TGTGCCAGCAGCTTGGTGCAGGGGGGTGAAAAACTGTTTTTT.

The chain uses TRBV18 and TRBJ1-3, with D unclear. The length of the CDR3 is 14 residues. Between the trimmed V and J ends, which lost 3 bases and 4 bases, there was a span of 10 bases. Germline CDR1 reads KGHSH; CDR2 reads LQKENI. The CDR3: CASSPEQKGNTIYF. The CDR3 DNA sequence: TGTGCCAGCTCACCGGAACAGAAAGGAAACACCATATATTTT.

This chain connects TRBV25-1 to TRBJ1-5; 7 nucleotides agree with TRBD1. Germline CDR1 reads MGHDK; CDR2 reads SYGVNS. The CDR3 contains 14 residues. After removal of 4 bases from V and 2 bases from J, the junction contained 2 bases not matched to a gene. As DNA, the CDR3 is TGTGCCAGCAGTGCTACAGGGGGCAATCAGCCCCAGCATTTT. Amino acid sequence: CASSATGGNQPQHF.

V usage is TRBV5-5 and J usage is TRBJ2-2, with D perhaps matching TRBD2 (5 bases). The CDR3 spans 15 residues. In germline, CDR1 is SGHKS, CDR2 YYEKEE (reference sequence). V was cut by 0 bases and J by 3 bases, with 9 bases left in between. In DNA form, the CDR3 reads TGTGCCAGCAGCTTGGGGCGGCGGGACACCGGGGAGCTGTTTTTT. This gives the protein CASSLGRRDTGELFF.

V gene TRBV5-1 combines with J gene TRBJ1-1; TRBD1 agrees at 7 bases. CDR1 is SGHRS and CDR2 is YFSETQ in the germline V gene. This CDR3 has 15 residues. V gave up 4 bases and J gave up 1 base; unmatched junction bases: 7. In DNA form, the CDR3 reads TGCGCCAGCAGCGATGGGGCAGGGGGGAACACTGAAGCTTTCTTT. Its protein product is CASSDGAGGNTEAFF.

The chain carries TRBV6-5 and TRBJ1-1; possibly TRBD1 for D (5 bases). Germline V lookup: CDR1 MNHEY, CDR2 SVGAGI. The V gene lost 9 bases and the J gene lost 1 base, with 6 bases spanning the gap. The CDR3 extends over 11 amino acids. CDR3 protein: CASRGNTEAFF. For the CDR3, the DNA is TGTGCCAGTAGGGGGAACACTGAAGCTTTCTTT.

This chain links TRBV12-3 or TRBV12-4 with TRBJ1-2; D is perhaps TRBD1 (6 bases). The ends were cut back, 5 bases at V and 7 bases at J, with 14 bases in the middle. The CDR3 contains 13 residues. The CDR3 sequence: CASSRRQAGGYTF. In nucleotides, the CDR3 is TGTGCCAGCAGTCGACGACAGGCCGGTGGCTACACCTTC.

The chain is built from TRBV2 and TRBJ1-6; TRBD1 matches 7 bases. The CDR3 sequence is 12 residues long. V lost 10 bases, J lost 7 bases, and 4 bases stayed unmatched. Looked up from germline, CDR1 is SNHLY and CDR2 is FYNNEI. The CDR3 here is CATGTANSPLHF. Written as DNA, the CDR3 is TGTGCCACCGGGACAGCAAATTCACCCCTCCACTTT.

V gene TRBV7-6 combines with J gene TRBJ2-7, with 8 nucleotides matching TRBD1. J lost 2 bases, V lost 0 bases, and 3 bases had no gene match. The CDR3 is 15 residues long. Germline CDR1 and CDR2: SGHVS and FNYEAQ. As DNA, the CDR3 is TGTGCCAGCAGCTTAGCCGGACAGGGAACCTACGAGCAGTACTTC. It is translated as CASSLAGQGTYEQYF.

The rearrangement joins TRBV19 to TRBJ2-1, with TRBD2 identical over 9 bases. The CDR3 length is 15 residues. The V segment lost 5 bases and the J segment 3 bases; nucleotides outside the gene matches: 5. Germline CDR1 reads LNHDA; CDR2 reads SQIVND (reference sequence). The CDR3 sequence is CASSSSGEFYNEQFF. The CDR3 DNA follows: TGTGCCAGTAGTTCTAGCGGGGAGTTCTACAATGAGCAGTTCTTC.

The V gene is TRBV5-5, the J gene TRBJ2-7; 12 bases map to TRBD2. Losses at the gene ends were 4 bases for V and 6 bases for J; bases not matched to a gene: 11. The V gene's germline CDR1 is SGHKS and CDR2 YYEKEE (reference sequence). The CDR3 runs 16 residues. CDR3 sequence: CASSRRASGGASEQYF. For the CDR3, the DNA is TGTGCCAGCAGCAGGAGGGCTAGCGGGGGGGCGAGCGAGCAGTACTTC. The whole variable domain, filled in from reference TRBV5-5 and TRBJ2-7, reads DAGVTQSPTHLIKTRGQQVTLRCSPISGHKSVSWYQQVLGQGPQFIFQYYEKEERGRGNFPDRFSARQFPNYSSELNVNALLLGDSALYLCASSRRASGGASEQYFGPGTRLTVT.

V gene TRBV3-1 (or the pseudogene TRBV3-2) combines with J gene TRBJ1-2, with D possibly TRBD1 on 5 matching bases. The CDR3 is 14 residues long. V lost 0 bases to trimming and J lost 7 bases, with 12 bases between them. Germline V CDR1 and CDR2: LGHDT, YNNKEL (reference sequence). CDR3 in DNA: TGTGCCAGCAGCCAAGACAGGGTTCCCAGTGGCTACACCTTC. It specifies CASSQDRVPSGYTF.

About this clone itself: Other DNA sequences in this sample translate to the same CDR3. The chain uses TRBV18 and TRBJ2-2; a possible D gene is TRBD1 (5 bases). V was cut by 2 bases and J by 1 base, with 5 bases left in between. The CDR3 totals 14 residues. The germline gives CDR1 KGHSH, CDR2 LQKENI. Here the CDR3 DNA reads TGTGCCAGCTCACCAGGACAGAACACCGGGGAGCTGTTTTTT. Protein: CASSPGQNTGELFF.

The chain uses TRBV12-3 or TRBV12-4 and TRBJ1-2; D not resolved. The ends were cut back, 10 bases at V and 0 bases at J, with 12 bases in the middle. The CDR3 loop spans 13 amino acids. The CDR3: CATSPGANYGYTF. In nucleotides, the CDR3 is TGTGCCACCTCCCCAGGCGCTAACTATGGCTACACCTTC.

The genes are TRBV27 and TRBJ2-1, with 11 bases matching TRBD1. The CDR3 loop spans 16 amino acids. CDR1 and CDR2 (germline): MNHEY, SMNVEV (reference sequence). Germline trimming cut 0 bases from V and 4 bases from J; bases unmatched to any gene: 2. The CDR3 DNA reads as TGTGCCAGCAGTTTATCGGACAGGGGGCGATACAATGAGCAGTTCTTC. Protein sequence: CASSLSDRGRYNEQFF.

The chain joins TRBV19 to TRBJ2-1, with 7 bases aligning to TRBD2. J lost 0 bases, V lost 7 bases, and 9 bases had no gene match. Germline values: CDR1 LNHDA, CDR2 SQIVND (reference sequence). The CDR3 runs 16 residues. The CDR3 spells CASTSTGGSSYNEQFF. CDR3 DNA sequence: TGTGCCAGTACCTCTACCGGGGGGAGCTCCTACAATGAGCAGTTCTTC.